This T cell receptor beta chain was obtained from a study of T-cell memory formation after mild COVID-19. Between the trimmed V and J ends, which lost 5 bases and 6 bases, there was a span of 13 bases. There are 13 residues in the CDR3. Germline assignment: CDR1 SEHNR and CDR2 FQNEAQ (reference sequence). MiXCR, applied by TCRdb to the 5' RACE reads, yields one record per CDR3 protein. The data hold roughly 49,000 distinct CDR3 sequences, with 25% to 35% observed a single time. The clonotype comes from a young man who had mild COVID-19 (a few samples of this study predate the infection). Cell type and time point are not known. Source material: PBMCs or a T cell subset sorted from them (not recorded which). The chain combines TRBV7-9 with TRBJ1-2; the D gene is possibly TRBD1 (5 bases). The CDR3, as DNA: TGTGCCAGCAGCCAGGGAGGGGTTCATGGCTACACCTTC. The encoded protein is CASSQGGVHGYTF.